Below, 23 T cell receptor beta chains from the same sample are listed, as sequenced in a study of T cells in Graves' hyperthyroidism and ophthalmopathy. There were TCR beta CDR3 regions amplified from RNA transcripts. The HTBI primer set was used in a first-round RT-PCR of the TCR CDR3. TCRdb redid the calling of the multiplex PCR reads with MiXCR, one entry per CDR3 protein. The sample includes about 600,000 distinct CDR3 sequences, approximately 15% of them seen just once. Sequencing used blood. The receptors stem from a woman under 30 with Graves' ophthalmopathy.

The table lists this clonotype with a few counts. The rearrangement uses TRBV30 and TRBJ2-7; TRBD2 agrees at 11 bases. CDR3 size: 16 residues. From germline, CDR1 is GTSNPN and CDR2 SVGIG (reference sequence). V lost 6 bases and J lost 0; bases outside the gene matches: 10. CDR3 in amino acids: CACKSSGTSGSYEQYF. In nucleotides, the CDR3 is TGTGCCTGTAAAAGCTCCGGGACTAGCGGCTCCTACGAGCAGTACTTC.

The sample holds many counts of this clonotype. The chain recombines TRBV28 with TRBJ1-2; 8 nucleotides line up with TRBD1. V was clipped by 6 bases and J by 8 bases; unmatched bases: 17. This CDR3 spans 16 amino acids. Germline-derived CDR1 and CDR2 are MDHEN and SYDVKM. CDR3 nucleotide sequence: TGTGCCAGCAGCCCAGGGGGCGGCGTACTCTCAGACGGCTACACCTTC. Translation gives CASSPGGGVLSDGYTF.

The chain recombines TRBV14 with TRBJ2-7; TRBD2 aligns across 9 bases. The V and J ends lost 2 bases and 7 bases, in that order; junction bases with no gene match: 12. Germline CDR1 and CDR2: SGHDN and FVKESK. CDR3 length: 16 amino acids. The CDR3 DNA reads as TGTGCCAGCAGCCAATATAGCGGGAGAGGGTTGTGGGAGCAGTACTTC. Translating it yields CASSQYSGRGLWEQYF. The entire variable domain, with the rest obtained from reference TRBV14 and TRBJ2-7, is as follows: EAGVTQFPSHSVIEKGQTVTLRCDPISGHDNLYWYRRVMGKEIKFLLHFVKESKQDESGMPNNRFLAERTGGTYSTLKVQPAELEDSGVYFCASSQYSGRGLWEQYFGPGTRLTVT.

Many counts were recorded for this clonotype. The V call is TRBV2, the J call TRBJ2-3; perhaps TRBD2 as D (6 bases). V was clipped by 4 bases and J by 3 bases, with 14 bases between them. Per germline, CDR1 SNHLY and CDR2 FYNNEI. This CDR3 is 15 amino acids long. The CDR3 coding sequence is TGTGCCAGCAGTGTGGAATGGACTACTACAGATACGCAGTATTTT. Amino acid sequence: CASSVEWTTTDTQYF.

This clonotype was recorded many times. The chain recombines TRBV7-2 with TRBJ1-5; the D is unclear. The germline V gene encodes CDR1 SGHTA and CDR2 FQGNSA. Trimming shortened V by 2 bases and J by 0 bases, and 5 bases separated the two germline ends. The CDR3 is 14 amino acids. CDR3 protein: CASSLFSSNQPQHF. DNA for the CDR3: TGTGCCAGCAGCTTATTCAGTAGCAATCAGCCCCAGCATTTT.

This clonotype was picked up one time. J is TRBJ2-3 and V is TRBV6-1; D is possibly TRBD2 (6 bases). Germline V gene sequence: CDR1 MNHNS, CDR2 SASEGT. V was pared by 6 bases and J by 2 bases, with 18 bases between. This CDR3 is 16 amino acids long. The CDR3 protein is CASSGAEWEDTDTQYF. CDR3 bases: TGTGCCAGCAGCGGAGCCGAGTGGGAGGACACAGATACGCAGTATTTT.

V gene TRBV6-2 or TRBV6-3 combines with J gene TRBJ1-1, with D possibly being TRBD1 (6 bases). The CDR3 is made up of 14 amino acids. Trimming pared 6 bases from V and 4 bases from J, leaving 15 bases between. CDR1 is MNHEY, CDR2 SVGEGT, per germline. The CDR3 here is CASSSRQVLTEAFF. The CDR3 bases are TGTGCCAGCAGCTCGCGACAGGTCCTCACTGAAGCTTTCTTT.

This clonotype was found many times. The rearrangement links TRBV20-1 to TRBJ2-1, with 8 bases lining up with TRBD2. The V gene end was trimmed by 4 bases and the J gene end by 0 bases; junction bases not matched to a gene: 5. Germline V lookup: CDR1 DFQATT, CDR2 SNEGSKA (reference sequence). The CDR3 is 15 amino acids. CDR3 amino acids: CSATERGTSYNEQFF. In DNA form, the CDR3 reads TGCAGTGCTACCGAGCGGGGGACCTCCTACAATGAGCAGTTCTTC.

This clonotype was counted at least ten times. The chain uses TRBV2 and TRBJ1-5; D possibly corresponds to TRBD1 (5 bases). CDR3 length: 14 amino acids. V lost 8 bases and J lost 5, with 16 bases in between. Germline V gene lookup returns CDR1 SNHLY and CDR2 FYNNEI. CDR3 loop: CASGRNRPDQPQHF. CDR3 nucleotides: TGTGCCAGCGGCCGCAACAGGCCTGATCAGCCCCAGCATTTT.

This clonotype was counted at least ten times. The chain uses TRBV7-9 and TRBJ2-5; possibly TRBD1 for D (6 bases). Trimming cost V 11 bases and J 5 bases, with 24 bases left between them. Germline-derived CDR1 and CDR2 are SEHNR and FQNEAQ (reference sequence). The CDR3 covers 15 residues. CDR3 sequence reads: CAAGGGTESLETQYF. CDR3 coding DNA: TGTGCCGCTGGTGGGGGCACAGAATCTTTGGAGACCCAGTACTTC.

The chain joins TRBV5-1 to TRBJ1-1; possible D gene TRBD1, 6 bases. Germline lookup yields CDR1 SGHRS and CDR2 YFSETQ. This CDR3 spans 15 amino acids. Trimming stripped 0 bases from V and 5 bases from J, with 14 bases between. CDR3 bases: TGCGCCAGCAGCTTGGGGGGGGGGCTGCGAACTGAAGCTTTCTTT. It codes for CASSLGGGLRTEAFF.

As concerns this clonotype: This clone may be a read error of a much larger clone one base away. The J gene is TRBJ2-7, the V gene TRBV12-3 or TRBV12-4; 10 positions match TRBD1. J gave up 3 bases and V 6 bases, and 8 bases lay outside the gene matches. The CDR3 is made up of 15 amino acids. The CDR3 loop reads CASREGTGVFYEQYF. CDR3 sequence (DNA): TGTGCCAGCAGAGAGGGGACAGGGGTTTTCTACGAGCAGTACTTC.

This clonotype was seen only a few times. J is TRBJ1-4 and V is TRBV28; 9 bases are a match to TRBD1. The CDR3 runs to 19 residues. Germline V lookup: CDR1 MDHEN, CDR2 SYDVKM. Losses at the gene ends were 3 bases for V and 3 bases for J; bases not matched to a gene: 14. CDR3 amino acids: CASSLPPGQGNSANEKLFF. CDR3 in DNA: TGTGCCAGCAGTTTGCCCCCTGGACAGGGGAACTCTGCTAATGAAAAACTGTTTTTT.

This clonotype appeared many times. The rearrangement uses TRBV18 and TRBJ2-1; 9 nucleotides match TRBD2. CDR1 and CDR2 from the germline V gene are KGHSH and LQKENI. J gave up 8 bases and V 0 bases, and 2 bases lay outside the gene matches. CDR3 length: 14 amino acids. CDR3 coding DNA: TGTGCCAGCTCACCACCGGGACTAGCATATGAGCAGTTCTTC. It specifies CASSPPGLAYEQFF.

This clonotype was observed many times. V gene TRBV5-1 combines with J gene TRBJ2-2; D is uncertain. The V gene lost 1 base and the J gene lost 2 bases, with 9 bases spanning the gap. There are 15 residues in the CDR3. Germline values: CDR1 SGHRS, CDR2 YFSETQ. CDR3 coding DNA: TGCGCCAGCAGCTTGTTCAGAGCCAACACCGGGGAGCTGTTTTTT. This sequence encodes CASSLFRANTGELFF.

The table lists this clonotype with many counts. The rearrangement links TRBV5-1 to TRBJ1-1, with a tentative D call TRBD1 (5 bases). Germline CDR1 is SGHRS and CDR2 is YFSETQ. The CDR3 consists of 14 residues. The germline V and J ends were trimmed by 2 bases and 6 bases, with 14 bases remaining between them. The DNA for the CDR3 is TGCGCCAGCAGCTTTACGGGCCGGGGCGCTGAAGCTTTCTTT. Residues: CASSFTGRGAEAFF.

This clonotype was seen ten or more times. DNA for the CDR3: TGTGCCAGCAGCCCTCGTGGGGACTTCGGGGAGCTGTTTTTT. As protein: CASSPRGDFGELFF. The rearrangement joins TRBV28 to TRBJ2-2, with TRBD2 as a possible D gene (6 bases). The CDR3 has 14 residues. Trimming pared 6 bases from V and 7 bases from J, leaving 15 bases between. Germline V gives CDR1 MDHEN, CDR2 SYDVKM.

There are many counts of this clonotype. The V call is TRBV28, the J call TRBJ2-7; 13 bases fit TRBD2. The CDR3 has 16 residues. Germline V gives CDR1 MDHEN, CDR2 SYDVKM. J was trimmed by 4 bases and V by 6 bases; bases with no gene match: 9. In DNA form, the CDR3 reads TGTGCCAGCAGCCACAAAGGACTAGCGGGAGATTACGAGCAGTACTTC. Residues: CASSHKGLAGDYEQYF.

This clonotype came up many times. V and J are TRBV27 and TRBJ2-7, with a weak D call TRBD2 (5 bases). CDR1 and CDR2 from the germline V gene are MNHEY and SMNVEV (reference sequence). Trimming took 2 bases from V and 3 from J, leaving 11 bases between them. This CDR3 contains 14 residues. CDR3 sequence (DNA): TGTGCCAGCAGTTTACTGGGCGCGGGCTACGAGCAGTACTTC. This encodes CASSLLGAGYEQYF.

This clonotype was observed many times. The chain recombines TRBV6-1 with TRBJ1-2; D perhaps matches TRBD1 (5 bases). CDR1 MNHNS and CDR2 SASEGT come from the germline V gene. The CDR3 has 13 residues. Trimming took off 7 bases at V and 6 bases at J, with 15 bases between the two ends. The CDR3 sequence is CASTPRSRDGYTF. CDR3 bases: TGTGCCAGCACCCCTCGTTCCAGGGATGGCTACACCTTC.

There are many counts of this clonotype. The chain uses TRBV28 and TRBJ1-1; D is undetermined. Trimming stripped 6 bases from V and 1 base from J, with 9 bases between. The V gene's germline CDR1 is MDHEN and CDR2 SYDVKM. The CDR3 sequence is 13 residues long. The CDR3 protein is CASSEHGNTEAFF. In DNA, the CDR3 is TGTGCCAGCAGCGAACATGGGAACACTGAAGCTTTCTTT.

This clonotype showed up many times. The chain joins TRBV28 to TRBJ1-5; the D is unclear. Germline V gene lookup returns CDR1 MDHEN and CDR2 SYDVKM. The ends were cut back, 6 bases at V and 0 bases at J, with 12 bases in the middle. The CDR3 covers 15 residues. CDR3 coding DNA: TGTGCCAGCAGCCCAGCTCGGTATAGCAATCAGCCCCAGCATTTT. Its protein is CASSPARYSNQPQHF.

Ten or more counts support this clonotype. The chain combines TRBV20-1 with TRBJ2-7, with D maybe TRBD2 (6 bases). The CDR3 loop spans 16 amino acids. Between the trimmed V and J ends, which lost 0 bases and 2 bases, there was a span of 17 bases. CDR1 and CDR2 from the germline V gene are DFQATT and SNEGSKA (reference sequence). This CDR3 reads CSARDEYGLRTYEQYF. The CDR3 DNA follows: TGCAGTGCTAGAGATGAATACGGACTAAGAACCTACGAGCAGTACTTC.